This paragraph covers one T cell receptor beta chain sequence. Its antigen remains unidentified. Other DNA sequences in the same sample also yield this CDR3. The CDR3 spans 13 residues. V dropped 0 bases and J dropped 4 bases, with 7 bases sitting between them. CDR1 and CDR2 (germline): SGHRS, YFSETQ. This entry is derived from a study of T cells in localized non-small cell lung cancer. Study-level findings and limits: Only one tumor region was sequenced, so heterogeneity remains possible. An association was observed between higher blood T cell density and longer overall survival. Tumor trailed uninvolved adjacent lung in T cell clonality, which peaked there. Adjacent lung had a median about 55 of the 100 largest tumor clones.

Here immunoSEQ multiplex PCR was the method, and the copy in TCRdb shows in-frame clones only, minus some. Here the sample spans approximately 29,000 clones, roughly 87% being singletons. The specimen comprised peripheral blood, sampled before any cancer treatment. The rearrangement uses TRBV5-1 and TRBJ2-5; perhaps TRBD2 as D (5 bases). The receptor was isolated from a male donor aged 60 or over with stage I lung adenocarcinoma. CDR3 protein: CASSLGGGETQYF. As DNA, the CDR3 is TGCGCCAGCAGCTTGGGTGGAGGAGAGACCCAGTACTTC.